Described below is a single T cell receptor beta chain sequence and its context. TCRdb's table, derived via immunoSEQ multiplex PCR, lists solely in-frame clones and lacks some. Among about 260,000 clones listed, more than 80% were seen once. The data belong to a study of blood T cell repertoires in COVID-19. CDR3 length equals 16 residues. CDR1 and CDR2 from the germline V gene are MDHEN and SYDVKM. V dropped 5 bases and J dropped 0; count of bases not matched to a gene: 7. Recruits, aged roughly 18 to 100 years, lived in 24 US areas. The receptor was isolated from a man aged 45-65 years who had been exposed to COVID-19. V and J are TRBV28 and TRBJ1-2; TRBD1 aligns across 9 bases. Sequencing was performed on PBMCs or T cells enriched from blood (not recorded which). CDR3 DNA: TGTGCCAGCAGTCCGCGCGGGACAGGGACTAACTATGGCTACACCTTC. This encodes CASSPRGTGTNYGYTF.